Shown below are 9 T cell receptor beta chains from a single sample sequenced in a study of T-cell memory formation after mild COVID-19. TCRdb independently ran MiXCR on the 5' RACE reads; one entry per CDR3 protein. This sample yields 550,000 to 650,000 distinct CDR3 sequences, of which around a sixth are seen a single time; less than 10% belongs to the top ten. The sequenced sample was PBMCs or a T cell subset sorted from them (not recorded which). These TCRs come from an adult woman who had mild COVID-19 (a few samples of this study predate the infection). Cell type and time point are not known.

The V gene is TRBV11-2, the J gene TRBJ1-1, with D maybe TRBD1 (5 bases). The CDR3 spans 13 residues. Between the trimmed V and J ends, which lost 8 bases and 0 bases, there was a span of 10 bases. Germline V gene sequence: CDR1 SGHAT, CDR2 FQNNGV. The DNA of the CDR3 is TGTGCCAGCTGGGGACGGATGAACACTGAAGCTTTCTTT. This codes for CASWGRMNTEAFF.

This clonotype was counted at least ten times. The chain employs TRBV9 and TRBJ2-1; 11 bases align to TRBD2. The CDR3 contains 16 residues. From germline, CDR1 is SGDLS and CDR2 YYNGEE. V was pared by 0 bases and J by 4 bases, with 3 bases of the junction left unmatched. As DNA, the CDR3 is TGTGCCAGCAGCGTAGCTGGGACTAGCGGATACAATGAGCAGTTCTTC. Protein product: CASSVAGTSGYNEQFF.

The chain joins TRBV21-1 to TRBJ1-1; TRBD1 was called by the table and not checked on the DNA. TRBV21-1 is designated a pseudogene. The length of the CDR3 is 18 residues. CDR3 sequence: CASSRSRATGWGDTEAFF. CDR3 in DNA: TGTGCCAGCAGCAGGTCCCGGGCCACAGGTTGGGGGGACACTGAAGCTTTCTTT.

The chain recombines TRBV7-9 with TRBJ1-1; possibly TRBD1 for D (5 bases). Germline assignment: CDR1 SEHNR and CDR2 FQNEAQ (reference sequence). Trimming pared 6 bases from V and 7 bases from J, leaving 12 bases between. The CDR3 is made up of 12 amino acids. CDR3 amino acids: CASSGPQDEAFF. DNA of the CDR3: TGTGCCAGCAGTGGACCACAGGATGAAGCTTTCTTT.

The chain combines TRBV9 with TRBJ2-3, with TRBD2 matching 11 bases. The CDR3 covers 16 residues. Per the germline V gene, CDR1 is SGDLS and CDR2 is YYNGEE. J lost 2 bases, V lost 2 bases, and 4 bases had no gene match. The CDR3 DNA is TGTGCCAGCAGCGTCACTAGCGGGGGAACCACAGATACGCAGTATTTT. Translating it yields CASSVTSGGTTDTQYF.

V is TRBV6-5 and J is TRBJ2-7; TRBD2 is a possible D gene (6 bases). The CDR3 loop spans 15 amino acids. Germline loops: CDR1 MNHEY, CDR2 SVGAGI. V gave up 2 bases and J gave up 5 bases, with 16 bases separating them. CDR3 coding DNA: TGTGCCAGCAGTTACGGCCGGGGGTTGATGAACGAGCAGTACTTC. Translating it yields CASSYGRGLMNEQYF.

The genes are TRBV7-6 and TRBJ2-2, with 10 positions matching TRBD1. The V and J ends lost 3 bases and 3 bases, in that order; junction bases with no gene match: 4. This CDR3 is built from 16 residues. CDR1 and CDR2 from the germline V gene are SGHVS and FNYEAQ. CDR3 nucleotide sequence: TGTGCCAGCAGCTTTAGGGACAGGGGCGACACCGGGGAGCTGTTTTTT. Translating it yields CASSFRDRGDTGELFF. The entire variable domain, with the rest obtained from reference TRBV7-6 and TRBJ2-2, is as follows: GAGVSQSPRYKVTKRGQDVALRCDPISGHVSLYWYRQALGQGPEFLTYFNYEAQQDKSGLPNDRFSAERPEGSISTLTIQRTEQRDSAMYRCASSFRDRGDTGELFFGEGSRLTVL.

This rearrangement joins TRBV12-3 or TRBV12-4 to TRBJ1-5; 10 nucleotides agree with TRBD1. The CDR3 loop spans 17 amino acids. With V trimmed by 5 bases and J by 2 bases, 9 bases remained unmatched. CDR3 amino acids: CASSPGTGVVGNQPQHF. DNA of the CDR3: TGTGCCAGCAGTCCAGGGACAGGGGTTGTAGGCAATCAGCCCCAGCATTTT.

This clonotype was picked up a small number of times. This chain joins TRBV24-1 and TRBJ1-2; 7 nucleotides agree with TRBD1. V lost 1 base to trimming and J lost 6 bases; unmatched junction nucleotides: 4. From germline, CDR1 is KGHDR and CDR2 SFDVKD. This CDR3 is built from 14 residues. The CDR3 DNA reads as TGTGCCACCAGTGATTTCCCTGACAGGGATGGCTACACCTTC. Its protein product is CATSDFPDRDGYTF.